What follows are 19 T cell receptor beta chains derived from one specimen sequenced in a study of cytomegalovirus exposure and HLA in healthy donors. PCR amplification relied on 60 Vbeta primers (plus 13 Jbeta primers). TCRdb's table, derived via immunoSEQ multiplex PCR, lists solely in-frame clones and lacks some. The data hold some 100,000 clones, with approximately 72% observed a single time. Sequencing was performed on PBMCs. The receptors shown here come from a woman in her 70s in good health and CMV-seropositive.

The rearrangement uses TRBV19 and TRBJ1-1, with TRBD1 as a possible D gene (5 bases). Per the germline V gene, CDR1 is LNHDA and CDR2 is SQIVND (reference sequence). Deletions cut 3 bases from V and 2 bases from J, with 10 bases between. The length of the CDR3 is 14 residues. The CDR3 region is CASSISWGNTEAFF. The CDR3, as DNA: TGTGCCAGTAGTATTAGCTGGGGCAACACTGAAGCTTTCTTT. The full variable domain, its missing parts supplied by reference TRBV19 and TRBJ1-1, is DGGITQSPKYLFRKEGQNVTLSCEQNLNHDAMYWYRQDPGQGLRLIYYSQIVNDFQKGDIAEGYSVSREKKESFPLTVTSAQKNPTAFYLCASSISWGNTEAFFGQGTRLTVV.

The chain is built from TRBV27 and TRBJ2-7, with 12 bases fitting TRBD1. Germline CDR1 and CDR2: MNHEY and SMNVEV (reference sequence). V shed 6 bases and J 7 bases; nucleotides not matched to a gene: 10. The CDR3 sequence is 15 residues long. This chain's CDR3 is CASSNPGQGAGEQYF. In nucleotides, the CDR3 is TGTGCCAGCAGCAATCCGGGACAGGGGGCGGGGGAGCAGTACTTC.

This rearrangement joins TRBV19 to TRBJ1-2; TRBD1 matches 10 bases. The CDR3 is made up of 13 amino acids. Trimming removed 9 bases from V and 7 bases from J; junction bases left unmatched: 8. Germline CDR1 is LNHDA and CDR2 is SQIVND (reference sequence). The CDR3 loop is CASRSGQGSGYTF. The CDR3 DNA reads TGTGCCAGCCGGTCGGGACAGGGGTCTGGCTACACCTTC.

The chain joins TRBV6-5 to TRBJ1-3; a weak D match, TRBD1 (6 bases). Per germline, CDR1 MNHEY and CDR2 SVGAGI. This CDR3 is 16 amino acids long. V was cut by 3 bases and J by 6 bases, with 18 bases left in between. The CDR3 protein is CASSYTQQGTENTIYF. Here the CDR3 DNA reads TGTGCCAGCAGTTATACACAACAGGGAACGGAAAACACCATATATTTT.

This clone was seen once. The CDR3 region has the DNA TGTGCCAGTAGTGGAGGGGACGATCAGCCCCAGCATTTT. Its protein product is CASSGGDDQPQHF. This chain uses TRBV19 with TRBJ1-5; tentatively, D is TRBD1 (5 bases). This CDR3 is 13 amino acids long. Germline values: CDR1 LNHDA, CDR2 SQIVND (reference sequence). V shed 5 bases and J shed 5 bases, with 10 bases lying between them.

The chain links TRBV11-2 to TRBJ1-6; D remains unclear. Germline V gene sequence: CDR1 SGHAT, CDR2 FQNNGV. Trimming pared 3 bases from V and 8 bases from J, leaving 11 bases between. There are 14 residues in the CDR3. CDR3 DNA sequence: TGTGCCAGCAGCTTCGGGATCAAAGATTCACCCCTCCACTTT. It specifies CASSFGIKDSPLHF.

This clone was seen a handful of times. V is TRBV27 and J is TRBJ2-7; 11 nucleotides line up with TRBD1. Trimming cost V 6 bases and J 0 bases; bases outside gene matches: 4. This CDR3 comprises 15 residues. CDR1 and CDR2 from the germline V gene are MNHEY and SMNVEV (reference sequence). This chain's CDR3 is CASSTGTGGSYEQYF. The CDR3 coding sequence is TGTGCCAGCAGCACCGGGACAGGGGGCTCCTACGAGCAGTACTTC.

This clone showed up just once. The chain couples TRBV28 to TRBJ2-3, with 8 bases matching TRBD2. With 8 bases clipped from V and 4 bases from J, the junction kept 14 bases outside the gene matches. CDR1 is MDHEN and CDR2 is SYDVKM in the germline V gene. The CDR3 contains 16 residues. The CDR3 is CASPPSPGGQSDTQYF. Written as DNA, the CDR3 is TGTGCCAGCCCTCCCTCCCCGGGGGGGCAGTCAGATACGCAGTATTTT.

The gene calls are TRBV7-8 and TRBJ2-7, with a possible D match to TRBD2 (6 bases). Germline assignment: CDR1 SGHVS and CDR2 FQNEAQ. The CDR3 has 14 amino acids. V lost 0 bases to trimming and J lost 4 bases, with 10 bases between them. The CDR3 bases are TGTGCCAGCAGCTTAGCGAACCGGGAGTACGAGCAGTACTTC. Residues: CASSLANREYEQYF.

V is TRBV5-1 and J is TRBJ2-1, with D unresolved. With 5 bases removed from V and 0 bases from J, the gap between germline ends came to 9 bases. This CDR3 region has 14 residues. CDR1 SGHRS and CDR2 YFSETQ come from the germline V gene. CDR3 protein: CASRQLSSYNEQFF. Written as DNA, the CDR3 is TGCGCCAGCAGGCAATTGAGCTCCTACAATGAGCAGTTCTTC.

This clone turned up a few times. The chain carries TRBV6-5 and TRBJ2-1, with 9 bases lining up with TRBD2. From germline, CDR1 is MNHEY and CDR2 SVGAGI. This CDR3 is built from 13 residues. V trimming: 2 bases; J trimming: 8 bases; junction bases outside the gene matches: 1. The CDR3 loop reads CASSYGGRDEQFF. DNA for the CDR3: TGTGCCAGCAGTTACGGCGGGAGGGATGAGCAGTTCTTC.

The chain couples TRBV21-1 to TRBJ1-1; TRBD1 is taken as the D call from the table, unchecked against the DNA. TRBV21-1 is marked as a pseudogene. The CDR3 sequence is 15 residues long. CDR3 loop: CASSKQSYKNTEAFF. CDR3 coding DNA: TGTGCCAGCAGCAAGCAGTCATACAAGAACACTGAAGCTTTCTTT.

A note on this clone: The same CDR3 can be traced to other DNA sequences in this sample. V gene TRBV7-2 combines with J gene TRBJ2-2; TRBD2 might be the D (6 bases). This CDR3 has 14 amino acids. With 7 bases removed from V and 5 bases from J, the gap between germline ends came to 14 bases. Germline V gene data show CDR1 as SGHTA and CDR2 as FQGNSA. Here the CDR3 reads CASKWGGNTGELFF. DNA for the CDR3: TGTGCCAGCAAATGGGGAGGAAATACCGGGGAGCTGTTTTTT.

The chain uses TRBV19 and TRBJ1-5; unclear D gene. The CDR3 totals 13 residues. Germline-derived CDR1 and CDR2 are LNHDA and SQIVND (reference sequence). Between the trimmed V and J ends, which lost 6 bases and 9 bases, there was a span of 15 bases. Written as DNA, the CDR3 is TGTGCCAGTAGAGGGAGGGATCGCGGGCCCCAGCATTTT. Protein sequence: CASRGRDRGPQHF.

The chain couples TRBV5-1 to TRBJ2-1, with TRBD2 matching over 8 bases. CDR1 is SGHRS, CDR2 YFSETQ, per germline. The ends lost 5 bases at V and 2 bases at J; junction bases unmatched: 15. The CDR3 is 18 amino acids. The CDR3 protein is CASSNGLALGRAYNEQFF. The CDR3 nucleotides read TGCGCCAGCAGTAACGGACTAGCTCTAGGAAGGGCCTACAATGAGCAGTTCTTC. Using reference TRBV5-1 and TRBJ2-1 for the parts outside the CDR3, the full variable domain is KAGVTQTPRYLIKTRGQQVTLSCSPISGHRSVSWYQQTPGQGLQFLFEYFSETQRNKGNFPGRFSGRQFSNSRSEMNVSTLELGDSALYLCASSNGLALGRAYNEQFFGPGTRLTVL.

In its sample, this clone was seen once. The rearrangement uses TRBV19 and TRBJ2-6; 11 nucleotides agree with TRBD1. The CDR3 sequence is 19 residues long. V dropped 5 bases and J dropped 0; count of bases not matched to a gene: 9. Per the germline V gene, CDR1 is LNHDA and CDR2 is SQIVND (reference sequence). This CDR3 reads CASSPVPGQGVSGANVLTF. As DNA, the CDR3 is TGTGCCAGTAGTCCTGTACCGGGACAGGGGGTCTCTGGGGCCAACGTCCTGACTTTC.

V gene TRBV18 combines with J gene TRBJ1-5; tentative D call: TRBD1 (5 bases). The CDR3 consists of 15 residues. V was pared by 3 bases and J by 7 bases, with 16 bases between. Germline V gene data show CDR1 as KGHSH and CDR2 as LQKENI. DNA for the CDR3: TGTGCCAGCTCACCCCAAAGGGGTAGAGGACAGCCCCAGCATTTT. Residues: CASSPQRGRGQPQHF.

The rearrangement links TRBV15 to TRBJ1-1; unclear D gene. This CDR3 spans 13 amino acids. Germline lookup yields CDR1 LNHNV and CDR2 YYDKDF (reference sequence). Trimming pared 8 bases from V and 5 bases from J, leaving 15 bases between. CDR3 nucleotide sequence: TGTGCCACCCAGAGAGGAGGGAGGACTGAAGCTTTCTTT. It translates to CATQRGGRTEAFF.

J is TRBJ2-2 and V is TRBV28; weak D call: TRBD2 (6 bases). This CDR3 spans 16 amino acids. Looked up from germline, CDR1 is MDHEN and CDR2 is SYDVKM. V was cut by 2 bases and J by 2 bases, with 12 bases left in between. The CDR3 reads CASSLLGGINTGELFF. The CDR3 DNA reads as TGTGCCAGCAGTTTACTAGGCGGGATTAACACCGGGGAGCTGTTTTTT.